Presented here are 24 T cell receptor beta chains from one specimen sequenced in a study of blood T cell repertoires in COVID-19. Repertoires were generated with immunoSEQ multiplex PCR, while TCRdb's copy carries only in-frame clones and drops some. The sample consists of 250,000 or so clones, approximately 90% of them appearing once. The sequencing input was PBMCs or T cells enriched from blood (not recorded which). The source is a woman in her 30s with acute COVID-19.

This chain connects TRBV10-3 to TRBJ2-5, with 14 positions matching TRBD2. Per the germline V gene, CDR1 is ENHRY and CDR2 is SYGVKD. The trim removed 6 bases at V and 2 bases at J, leaving 14 bases unmatched. The CDR3 loop spans 19 amino acids. Written as DNA, the CDR3 is TGTGCCATCAGCGGGGCTGGGACTAGCGGGAGTGGTCGGCAAGAGACCCAGTACTTC. Its protein product is CAISGAGTSGSGRQETQYF.

This clone has only one observation. The chain uses TRBV28 and TRBJ2-7, with 14 bases aligning to TRBD2. The germline V gene encodes CDR1 MDHEN and CDR2 SYDVKM. The CDR3 spans 15 residues. The CDR3 region has the DNA TGTAACACTAGGGGGACTAGCGGGAGTATGAACGAGCAGTACTTC. Protein sequence: CNTRGTSGSMNEQYF.

The chain carries TRBV28 and TRBJ2-5, with D possibly being TRBD1 (6 bases). There are 13 residues in the CDR3. The germline V gene encodes CDR1 MDHEN and CDR2 SYDVKM. Between the trimmed V and J ends, which lost 6 bases and 4 bases, there was a span of 12 bases. CDR3: CASSLWGPETQYF. The CDR3 coding sequence is TGTGCCAGCAGCCTTTGGGGGCCAGAGACCCAGTACTTC.

The chain uses TRBV3-1 (or the pseudogene TRBV3-2) and TRBJ2-5; D perhaps matches TRBD2 (6 bases). Trimming took 1 base from V and 4 from J, leaving 19 bases between them. Per the germline V gene, CDR1 is LGHDT and CDR2 is YNNKEL (reference sequence). The CDR3 covers 17 residues. CDR3 amino acids: CASSQVSSAYARETQYF. CDR3 nucleotides: TGTGCCAGCAGCCAAGTTTCTAGCGCCTATGCCAGAGAGACCCAGTACTTC.

The chain combines TRBV19 with TRBJ1-6, with TRBD1 matching 7 bases. Germline lookup yields CDR1 LNHDA and CDR2 SQIVND (reference sequence). The V gene end was trimmed by 5 bases and the J gene end by 0 bases; junction bases not matched to a gene: 7. This CDR3 has 17 residues. CDR3: CASSPGTASSYNSPLHF. The CDR3 nucleotides read TGTGCCAGTAGTCCCGGGACAGCGAGCTCCTATAATTCACCCCTCCACTTT.

The CDR3 DNA follows: TGTGCCAGCAGCCTTGGGACAGGGGGCCGCCAGACCTACGAGCAGTACTTC. Its protein product is CASSLGTGGRQTYEQYF. V gene TRBV11-2 combines with J gene TRBJ2-7; TRBD1 matches 12 bases. V was clipped by 5 bases and J by 2 bases; unmatched bases: 10. CDR1 SGHAT and CDR2 FQNNGV come from the germline V gene. The CDR3 spans 17 residues.

The chain carries TRBV5-1 and TRBJ2-7; 9 nucleotides align to TRBD1. The CDR3 has 14 residues. Germline CDR1 and CDR2: SGHRS and YFSETQ. V was pared by 4 bases and J by 5 bases, with 7 bases of the junction left unmatched. This CDR3 reads CASSGGTGSDEQYF. The CDR3 region has the DNA TGCGCCAGCAGCGGCGGGACAGGGAGCGACGAGCAGTACTTC. Variable domain in full (rest from reference TRBV5-1 and TRBJ2-7): KAGVTQTPRYLIKTRGQQVTLSCSPISGHRSVSWYQQTPGQGLQFLFEYFSETQRNKGNFPGRFSGRQFSNSRSEMNVSTLELGDSALYLCASSGGTGSDEQYFGPGTRLTVT.

To note about this clone: Other DNA sequences of this sample code for an identical CDR3. The chain carries TRBV18 and TRBJ1-1; unclear D gene. The CDR3 loop spans 13 amino acids. In germline, CDR1 is KGHSH, CDR2 LQKENI. V was shortened by 6 bases and J by 0 bases, with 8 bases between the two germline ends. The CDR3 sequence: CASSPGLNTEAFF. CDR3 sequence (DNA): TGTGCCAGCTCCCCCGGGTTGAACACTGAAGCTTTCTTT.

The V and J genes are TRBV6-5 and TRBJ2-1; D call uncertain. This CDR3 is built from 13 residues. Per the germline V gene, CDR1 is MNHEY and CDR2 is SVGAGI. Trimming removed 0 bases at V and 6 bases at J, with 6 bases between. The chain's CDR3 is CASSYSLGNEQFF. The CDR3 DNA is TGTGCCAGCAGTTACTCGCTCGGCAATGAGCAGTTCTTC.

The chain joins TRBV29-1 to TRBJ2-7; 9 nucleotides match TRBD1. In germline, CDR1 is SQVTM, CDR2 ANQGSEA. The CDR3 is made up of 18 amino acids. With V trimmed by 3 bases and J by 5 bases, 20 bases remained unmatched. The CDR3 region has the DNA TGCAGCGTTGATTTCCTACAGCGGACAGGGGAACGGGAGGACGAGCAGTACTTC. Protein sequence: CSVDFLQRTGEREDEQYF.

This clone appeared a few times. The chain combines TRBV9 with TRBJ2-1; D call uncertain. Germline CDR1 is SGDLS and CDR2 is YYNGEE. The length of the CDR3 is 12 residues. Trimming removed 3 bases at V and 6 bases at J, with 7 bases between. The CDR3 region has the DNA TGTGCCAGCAGCGCCTATAGCAATGAGCAGTTCTTC. It encodes CASSAYSNEQFF.

V usage is TRBV15 and J usage is TRBJ1-3; D gene ambiguous. Trimming removed 1 base from V and 4 bases from J, with 14 bases in between. The CDR3 sequence is 16 residues long. CDR1 and CDR2 from the germline V gene are LNHNV and YYDKDF (reference sequence). The CDR3 DNA follows: TGTGCCACCAGCAGAGTGGAGGTCCTTCCCGGAAACACCATATATTTT. Encoded protein: CATSRVEVLPGNTIYF.

A few counts support this clone. The chain links TRBV10-1 to TRBJ2-7; 9 nucleotides line up with TRBD2. With 6 bases clipped from V and 0 bases from J, the junction kept 9 bases outside the gene matches. The germline V gene has CDR1 WNHNN and CDR2 SYGVQD (reference sequence). The CDR3 is 16 residues long. The CDR3 loop is CASRPRLAESSYEQYF. The CDR3 region has the DNA TGCGCCAGCAGGCCGAGACTAGCGGAGAGCTCCTACGAGCAGTACTTC.

The rearrangement uses TRBV30 and TRBJ2-1; TRBD2 matches 8 bases. The CDR3 is made up of 14 amino acids. Germline values: CDR1 GTSNPN, CDR2 SVGIG (reference sequence). The trim removed 2 bases at V and 6 bases at J, leaving 6 bases unmatched. The CDR3 protein is CAWSPGGPINEQFF. The CDR3 nucleotides read TGTGCCTGGAGTCCGGGAGGGCCGATCAATGAGCAGTTCTTC.

The V gene is TRBV6-1, the J gene TRBJ2-7; D not resolved. Germline CDR1 reads MNHNS; CDR2 reads SASEGT. CDR3 length: 13 amino acids. The germline V and J ends were trimmed by 3 bases and 3 bases, with 9 bases remaining between them. The CDR3 coding sequence is TGTGCCAGCAGTGAGGCCGGAGACTACGAGCAGTACTTC. Its protein product is CASSEAGDYEQYF.

As for this clone: Other DNA sequences within the sample encode an identical CDR3. The V and J genes are TRBV25-1 and TRBJ2-3, with D possibly matching TRBD2 (7 bases). The CDR3 has 15 residues. The ends were cut back, 1 base at V and 6 bases at J, with 14 bases in the middle. Germline CDR1 MGHDK, CDR2 SYGVNS. The CDR3 loop reads CASSEFGGRGDTQYF. CDR3 bases: TGTGCCAGCAGTGAATTCGGAGGGAGGGGGGATACGCAGTATTTT.

This clone has just one count. This chain links TRBV12-3 or TRBV12-4 with TRBJ1-1; no reliable D call. The V gene lost 10 bases and the J gene lost 3 bases, with 15 bases spanning the gap. This CDR3 has 13 amino acids. CDR3: CATCRLSDTEAFF. The CDR3 DNA follows: TGTGCCACCTGCCGTTTGTCGGACACTGAAGCTTTCTTT.

Comments on this clone: Distinct nucleotide sequences in the sample also encode this CDR3. The J gene is TRBJ1-5, the V gene TRBV3-1 (or the pseudogene TRBV3-2), with D possibly matching TRBD1 (5 bases). The CDR3 is 13 amino acids. Germline CDR1 LGHDT, CDR2 YNNKEL (reference sequence). The V end was cut by 1 base, the J end by 4 bases, with 5 bases between. CDR3 DNA sequence: TGTGCCAGCAGCCAAGCAGGGAATCAGCCCCAGCATTTT. This translates into CASSQAGNQPQHF.

The chain couples TRBV7-2 to TRBJ1-2; perhaps TRBD1 as D (6 bases). Germline V gene data show CDR1 as SGHTA and CDR2 as FQGNSA. The V end lost 5 bases, the J end lost 8 bases, and 15 bases lay between the germline ends. This CDR3 region has 13 residues. The CDR3 here is CASSRETGLGYTF. DNA for the CDR3: TGTGCCAGCAGCCGCGAAACAGGGCTAGGCTACACCTTC.

The chain couples TRBV24-1 to TRBJ2-6; 7 nucleotides align to TRBD1. Germline-derived CDR1 and CDR2 are KGHDR and SFDVKD. This CDR3 has 19 residues. The ends lost 8 bases at V and 0 bases at J; junction bases unmatched: 15. The CDR3 coding sequence is TGTGCCACCACCTTCCTCTCCGGGACAGTCTACTCTGGGGCCAACGTCCTGACTTTC. Protein: CATTFLSGTVYSGANVLTF.

The V call is TRBV27, the J call TRBJ1-4; 7 positions agree with TRBD1. Trimming removed 1 base from V and 0 bases from J; junction bases left unmatched: 5. The germline CDR1 and CDR2 sequences are MNHEY and SMNVEV (reference sequence). CDR3 size: 17 residues. In nucleotides, the CDR3 is TGTGCCAGCAGTTTATTCACAGGGGCTGCAACTAATGAAAAACTGTTTTTT. Encoded protein: CASSLFTGAATNEKLFF.

This rearrangement joins TRBV6-5 to TRBJ2-1; D is unresolved. V gave up 0 bases and J gave up 9 bases, with 12 bases separating them. The length of the CDR3 is 14 residues. The germline gives CDR1 MNHEY, CDR2 SVGAGI. The CDR3 nucleotides are TGTGCCAGCAGTTACTCGCAATTTTCGGGTGAGCAGTTCTTC. Its protein product is CASSYSQFSGEQFF.

The chain recombines TRBV27 with TRBJ1-5; D call uncertain. The germline gives CDR1 MNHEY, CDR2 SMNVEV (reference sequence). V was pared by 6 bases and J by 3 bases, with 15 bases between. The CDR3 covers 15 residues. The CDR3 DNA sequence: TGTGCCAGCAGCCCCCCGATTGAGTACAATCAGCCCCAGCATTTT. Translating it yields CASSPPIEYNQPQHF.

The gene calls are TRBV28 and TRBJ2-7, with 10 bases identical to TRBD2. Germline CDR1 MDHEN, CDR2 SYDVKM. V dropped 2 bases and J dropped 2; count of bases not matched to a gene: 9. This CDR3 region has 17 residues. CDR3 DNA: TGTGCCAGCAGTTTAATGGCTAGCGGGAGTAAAGCCTACGAGCAGTACTTC. Its translation: CASSLMASGSKAYEQYF.